The 2 T cell receptor beta chains below were found in one sample sequenced in a study of T-cell reconstitution after alpha-beta-depleted transplantation in children. Unique molecular identifiers were used to barcode this TCRbeta library. TCRdb itself ran the PCR reads through MiXCR, one entry per CDR3 protein. The repertoire includes some 400,000 distinct CDR3 sequences, roughly 22% of them detected once, and less than 4.5% sits in the top ten. Sequenced material: PBMCs from the stem cell graft donor, taken from the stem cell graft. Receptors were obtained from a human donor who donated a stem cell graft to a child with acute myeloid leukemia.

This clonotype was observed at least ten times. V is TRBV20-1 and J is TRBJ2-2, with 7 bases that match TRBD2. Per germline, CDR1 DFQATT and CDR2 SNEGSKA (reference sequence). Losses at the gene ends were 2 bases for V and 6 bases for J; bases not matched to a gene: 9. The CDR3 is 15 amino acids. Here the CDR3 reads CSARPFSGAPGELFF. The CDR3 DNA reads TGCAGTGCTAGACCGTTCAGCGGGGCTCCCGGGGAGCTGTTTTTT.

This chain links TRBV12-3 or TRBV12-4 with TRBJ2-4; D not resolved. V gave up 4 bases and J gave up 8 bases, with 12 bases separating them. CDR3 length equals 13 residues. Written as DNA, the CDR3 is TGTGCCAGCAGTTACCCCCCTCCGGACATTCAGTACTTC. Encoded protein: CASSYPPPDIQYF.